This TCR beta chain was observed in a study of T cells in Graves' hyperthyroidism and ophthalmopathy. The investigators amplified TCR beta CDR3 regions from RNA transcripts. The HTBI primer set drove a first-round RT-PCR of the TCR CDR3. MiXCR, run by TCRdb on the multiplex PCR reads, gives a single entry per CDR3 protein. The table shows approximately 500,000 distinct CDR3 sequences, with 46% occurring only once. This clonotype was seen ten or more times. What it binds is unknown. Study-wide points: Ophthalmopathy was separated from stable hyperthyroidism by a 13 V-J model.

Sequencing was carried out using peripheral blood or thyroid tissue (not recorded which). The clonotype comes from a woman aged 18-30 years with Graves' hyperthyroidism.

CDR3 coding DNA: TGTGCCAGCAGTCGGAGCCTTTCTAATGAAAAACTGTTTTTT. Translated: CASSRSLSNEKLFF. J is TRBJ1-4 and V is TRBV2; D call uncertain. Per germline, CDR1 SNHLY and CDR2 FYNNEI. The V gene lost 5 bases and the J gene lost 3 bases, with 10 bases spanning the gap. The CDR3 runs 14 residues.